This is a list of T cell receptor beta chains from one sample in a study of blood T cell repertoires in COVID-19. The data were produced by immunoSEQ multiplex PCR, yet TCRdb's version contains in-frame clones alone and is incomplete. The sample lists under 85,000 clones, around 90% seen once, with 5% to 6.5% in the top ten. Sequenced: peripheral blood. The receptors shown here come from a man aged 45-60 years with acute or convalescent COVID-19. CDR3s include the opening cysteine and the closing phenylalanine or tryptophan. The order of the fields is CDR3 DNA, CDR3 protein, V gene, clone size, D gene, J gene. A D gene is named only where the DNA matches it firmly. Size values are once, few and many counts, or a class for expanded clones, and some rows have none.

DNA: TGTGCCACCAGCAGAAATTCCGGCAGGGGGCTATACGAGCAGTACTTC
CDR3: CATSRNSGRGLYEQYF
V: TRBV15
size: NA
D: TRBD1
J: TRBJ2-7

DNA: TGTGCCAGTAGTATGTCCCTAGACAGGGGTCGAGATGGCTACACCTTC
CDR3: CASSMSLDRGRDGYTF
V: TRBV19
size: NA
D: TRBD1
J: TRBJ1-2

DNA: TGTGCCATCAGTGGGTTAGACACAGATACGCAGTATTTT
CDR3: CAISGLDTDTQYF
V: TRBV10-3
size: NA
D: NA
J: TRBJ2-3

DNA: TGTGCCACCCGCCCTGGGGACAGGGGCTACAATGAGCAGTTCTTC
CDR3: CATRPGDRGYNEQFF
V: TRBV24-1
size: NA
D: TRBD1
J: TRBJ2-1

DNA: TGTGCCAGCAGTCCCACGGGACAGGGGGTGACTGAAGCTTTCTTT
CDR3: CASSPTGQGVTEAFF
V: TRBV27
size: once
D: TRBD1
J: TRBJ1-1

DNA: TGTGCCAGCAGCTTGTACAGATTGCCTAACTATGGCTACACCTTC
CDR3: CASSLYRLPNYGYTF
V: TRBV5-6
size: NA
D: NA
J: TRBJ1-2

DNA: TGTGCCAGCAGTTCAAGAGGACTATACAATGAGCAGTTCTTC
CDR3: CASSSRGLYNEQFF
V: TRBV5-6
size: NA
D: NA
J: TRBJ2-1

DNA: TGTGCCAGCAGTTCCCGGGGGGACTACAATGAGCAGTTCTTC
CDR3: CASSSRGDYNEQFF
V: TRBV6-2/TRBV6-3
size: few
D: TRBD2
J: TRBJ2-1

DNA: TGTGCCAGCAGCTTGTTCGGGTCAGAGTTTCAGCCCCAGCATTTT
CDR3: CASSLFGSEFQPQHF
V: TRBV7-9
size: NA
D: NA
J: TRBJ1-5

DNA: TGCAGTGCTAGTCGCGGGGTCCGAGAGACCCAGTACTTC
CDR3: CSASRGVRETQYF
V: TRBV20-1
size: NA
D: NA
J: TRBJ2-5

DNA: TGTGCCTGGAGTGTACTCCGGGAGGCTAACTATGGCTACACCTTC
CDR3: CAWSVLREANYGYTF
V: TRBV30
size: NA
D: NA
J: TRBJ1-2

DNA: TGTGCCAGCAGCCGAACAGGGTACTATGGCTACACCTTC
CDR3: CASSRTGYYGYTF
V: TRBV27
size: NA
D: NA
J: TRBJ1-2

DNA: TGTGCCAGCACCCCGGGACACATCTTTAACTATGGCTACACCTTC
CDR3: CASTPGHIFNYGYTF
V: TRBV19
size: NA
D: NA
J: TRBJ1-2

DNA: TGCGCCAGCAGCAGGAACACTGAAGCTTTCTTT
CDR3: CASSRNTEAFF
V: TRBV10-1
size: NA
D: NA
J: TRBJ1-1

DNA: TGTGCCAGTAGCCAAGGGGGGGACTACAATGAGCAGTTCTTC
CDR3: CASSQGGDYNEQFF
V: TRBV19
size: NA
D: NA
J: TRBJ2-1

DNA: TGTGCCAGCAGTTACTCGTGGCGGGGGACCTACGAGCAGTACTTC
CDR3: CASSYSWRGTYEQYF
V: TRBV6-5
size: few
D: TRBD2
J: TRBJ2-7

DNA: TGTGCCAGTTTCGGGACAGGCCTTTATCAGCCCCAGCATTTT
CDR3: CASFGTGLYQPQHF
V: TRBV19
size: NA
D: TRBD1
J: TRBJ1-5

DNA: TGTGCCAGCAGCTTAGGCTTCCTAGCGGGAGGGCCCGGGAATGAGCAGTTCTTC
CDR3: CASSLGFLAGGPGNEQFF
V: TRBV7-6
size: NA
D: TRBD2
J: TRBJ2-1

DNA: TGTGCCAGCAGTAGACAGGGCATGGACTATGGCTACACCTTC
CDR3: CASSRQGMDYGYTF
V: TRBV27
size: NA
D: TRBD1
J: TRBJ1-2

DNA: TGCGCCAGCAGTGAGCCGGGACTAGCGGGAGGGGTCACCGGGGAGCTGTTTTTT
CDR3: CASSEPGLAGGVTGELFF
V: TRBV10-2
size: NA
D: TRBD2
J: TRBJ2-2

DNA: TGTGCCAGCAGCGCCTCTCCGGACTATCTAACAGATACGCAGTATTTT
CDR3: CASSASPDYLTDTQYF
V: TRBV9
size: NA
D: NA
J: TRBJ2-3

DNA: TGTGCCAGCAGCCACCCGCGAGGGGAGGGAAGCTATGGCTACACCTTC
CDR3: CASSHPRGEGSYGYTF
V: TRBV11-1
size: NA
D: NA
J: TRBJ1-2

DNA: TGTGCCAGTACCCGAGGCCTGACAGTAGCCAAAAACATTCAGTACTTC
CDR3: CASTRGLTVAKNIQYF
V: TRBV19
size: NA
D: NA
J: TRBJ2-4

DNA: TGTGCCAGCGGAAAAGGGGCCCTCTCTGGAAACACCATATATTTT
CDR3: CASGKGALSGNTIYF
V: TRBV7-9
size: NA
D: NA
J: TRBJ1-3

DNA: TGTGCCAGCAGCTCTATCCGGGGGGGCAGGAATTCACCCCTCCACTTT
CDR3: CASSSIRGGRNSPLHF
V: TRBV7-9
size: NA
D: NA
J: TRBJ1-6

DNA: TGTGCCAGCAGCTTAGCACAGGGGGGGGTTCTGTTCTTC
CDR3: CASSLAQGGVLFF
V: TRBV7-2
size: NA
D: NA
J: TRBJ2-1

DNA: TGTGCCAGCAGTGGGACAGGGCTTACTGAAGCTTTCTTT
CDR3: CASSGTGLTEAFF
V: TRBV12-3/TRBV12-4
size: NA
D: TRBD1
J: TRBJ1-1

DNA: TGTGCCAGCAGTTCCTACAGGGTGGCTAACTATGGCTACACCTTC
CDR3: CASSSYRVANYGYTF
V: TRBV6-2/TRBV6-3
size: NA
D: NA
J: TRBJ1-2

DNA: TGTGCCAGCAGTCACTCGGCGGGAGGGGGGGAGCAGTACTTC
CDR3: CASSHSAGGGEQYF
V: TRBV5-5
size: NA
D: TRBD2
J: TRBJ2-7

DNA: TGTGCCGGATCAAGCGGGAGGGCCGCTGAGCAGTTCTTC
CDR3: CAGSSGRAAEQFF
V: TRBV11-2
size: NA
D: TRBD2
J: TRBJ2-1

DNA: TGTGCCAGCAGCCGACCGACAGGGGGCAAGTTAGAGACCCAGTACTTC
CDR3: CASSRPTGGKLETQYF
V: TRBV7-9
size: NA
D: TRBD1
J: TRBJ2-5

DNA: TGTGCCAGCAGCTTAGACGGTCCGGGGATGAACACTGAAGCTTTCTTT
CDR3: CASSLDGPGMNTEAFF
V: TRBV11-2
size: NA
D: NA
J: TRBJ1-1

DNA: TGTGCCAGTAGTATGGGGACCGGGGCCGGAGGGACCGGGGAGCTGTTTTTT
CDR3: CASSMGTGAGGTGELFF
V: TRBV19
size: NA
D: NA
J: TRBJ2-2

DNA: TGCGCCAGCAGCGAAGGGTCGGGAGGAGCTTTCTTT
CDR3: CASSEGSGGAFF
V: TRBV4-1
size: NA
D: NA
J: TRBJ1-1